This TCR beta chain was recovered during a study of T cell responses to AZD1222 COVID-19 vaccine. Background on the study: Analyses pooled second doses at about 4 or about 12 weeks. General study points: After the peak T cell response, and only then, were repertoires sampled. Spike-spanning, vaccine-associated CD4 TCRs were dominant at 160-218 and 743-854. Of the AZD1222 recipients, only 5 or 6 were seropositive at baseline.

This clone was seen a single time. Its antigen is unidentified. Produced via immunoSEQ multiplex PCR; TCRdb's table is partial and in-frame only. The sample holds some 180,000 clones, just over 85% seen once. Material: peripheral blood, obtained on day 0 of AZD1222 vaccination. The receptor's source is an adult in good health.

The CDR3 DNA sequence: TGTGCCAGCAGTTTGGGTCTGGACTATGGCTACACCTTC. This encodes CASSLGLDYGYTF. This rearrangement joins TRBV28 to TRBJ1-2; D unresolved. Germline CDR1 reads MDHEN; CDR2 reads SYDVKM. This CDR3 has 13 amino acids. V lost 3 bases, J lost 3 bases, and 8 bases lay in between.